The sequence of this T cell receptor beta chain was determined in a study of shared clonotypes between healthy human individuals. The ends were cut back, 5 bases at V and 0 bases at J, with 13 bases in the middle. The length of the CDR3 is 15 residues. CDR1 is PRHDT and CDR2 is FYEKMQ in the germline V gene (reference sequence). General study points: Among the subsets, naive ones generally showed larger estimated richness than memory ones.

Details on this clone: Its antigen is unidentified.

Sorted subsets were amplified in replicate PCRs using about 200 ng DNA, tens of thousands of T cell genomes. Original processing notes: From ImmunoSEQ came sequences covering only the junction and carrying no quality scores, so filtering differed. Some clones are missing from TCRdb's copy, which holds only in-frame ones; the method was immunoSEQ multiplex PCR. The DNA was the basis for D and trimming; V, J and clone size are from that table. The sample has more than 400,000 clones, 95% to 96% seen once; the top ten hold 0.05% to 0.08%. It was into CD45RA+ naive and CD45RA-negative memory subsets that the CD4+ cells were split.

V is TRBV13 and J is TRBJ1-2; D ambiguous. Sequencing was done on a sample of naive CD4+ T cells sorted from blood. Subset given: CD45RA+ positively selected. The sequence was collected from a woman under 40 in good health. The CDR3 DNA follows: TGTGCCAGCAGCCGAGGAGGTTCTGCTAACTATGGCTACACCTTC. Translation gives CASSRGGSANYGYTF.